The source of this T cell receptor (beta chain) is a study of post-analysis software for immune sequencing data. Study findings and constraints: Elevated frequency relative to controls characterized roughly 5 TRBV segments in patients, TRBV5-6, TRBV5-1 and TRBV20-1 among them. Controls' normalized Chao1 diversity significantly exceeded that of multiple sclerosis patients.

Unique molecular identifiers tagged the TCR beta cDNA libraries. TCRdb reprocessed the PCR reads via MiXCR and lists one record per CDR3 protein. The table shows approximately 460,000 distinct CDR3 sequences, with roughly 45% occurring only once. Note on this clonotype: Its specificity is unknown.

CDR1 is MDHEN and CDR2 is SYDVKM in the germline V gene. V was shortened by 5 bases and J by 5 bases, with 16 bases between the two germline ends. The length of the CDR3 is 14 residues. Material: blood. The genes are TRBV28 and TRBJ2-7; D call uncertain. The receptor was isolated from a girl aged 10 to 17 with multiple sclerosis. The CDR3: CASSPIEGIDEQYF. CDR3 nucleotide sequence: TGTGCCAGCAGTCCCATTGAAGGGATCGACGAGCAGTACTTC.